This T cell receptor beta chain is drawn from a study of chemoradiotherapy in HPV16-positive cancers. Regarding the study as a whole: Candidate HPV-specific clones and E7-related TCR motifs grew in tumor during treatment. In HPV16-positive patients, HPV-responsive T-cell expansion tracked better recurrence-free survival.

Worth noting for this clone: The antigen is not known.

This table comes from immunoSEQ multiplex PCR, and its TCRdb copy is limited to in-frame clones, with some not included. The profile shows under 35,000 clones, 93% of them singletons. In germline, CDR1 is LNHDA, CDR2 SQIVND (reference sequence). V dropped 5 bases and J dropped 3; count of bases not matched to a gene: 4. CDR3 size: 13 residues. This sequence originates from a human donor with HPV-associated anogenital cancer. The source was blood, collected from a patient who underwent chemoradiotherapy. V is TRBV19 and J is TRBJ2-7, with 7 nucleotides matching TRBD1. CDR3 bases: TGTGCCAGTAGTCCAGCAGGGGGCTACGAGCAGTACTTC. It codes for CASSPAGGYEQYF.